This TCR beta chain appears in the sequencing data of a study of a mutant IDH1 vaccine in newly diagnosed glioma. Study in general: Investigators started vaccination 4-6 weeks after radiotherapy alone, or with temozolomide cycles. The therapy given earlier, which was standard therapy, consisted of radiotherapy, temozolomide, or both, and most of the patients received both.

Time point meaning: week 5, during vaccination. The investigators gave 300 ug of mutant IDH1 20-mer peptide in each vaccine dose, together with topical imiquimod. Donors had new IDH1-mutant astrocytomas of WHO grade 3 or 4 (ATRX-lost). The CDR3 covers 11 residues. Germline CDR1 reads SGHDT; CDR2 reads YYEEEE. Trimming took off 3 bases at V and 2 bases at J, with 3 bases between the two ends. Repertoires were generated with immunoSEQ multiplex PCR, while TCRdb's copy carries only in-frame clones and drops some. The table has about 53,000 clones, 82% seen once. The count of this clone is one. The target antigen is unknown.

The receptor was isolated from a woman under 30 with glioma. Some clones in this sample may be carry-over from other donors' samples. Sequenced material: PBMCs, taken from a glioma patient whose treatment included an IDH1 peptide vaccine. The V call is TRBV5-6, the J call TRBJ2-7; no definite D call. In nucleotides, the CDR3 is TGTGCCAGCAGCTCGACCTACGAGCAGTACTTC. Amino acid sequence: CASSSTYEQYF.